This T cell receptor (beta chain) was sequenced in a study of cytomegalovirus exposure and HLA in healthy donors. Points from the study as a whole: Compared with the roughly 700-donor mean, an Asian-associated ancestry cluster reportedly had fewer N-insertions, according to a later analysis.

These donors counted as nominally healthy when sampled, but unrecorded immune exposures were likely. Trimming took 4 bases from V and 3 from J; bases not matched to a gene: 4. This CDR3 contains 13 residues. The germline CDR1 and CDR2 sequences are SGHRS and YFSETQ. Concerning this clone: No antigen is known for it.

Amplification used 60 Vbeta primers and 13 Jbeta primers. Sequencing used immunoSEQ multiplex PCR; TCRdb keeps in-frame clones, though not all of them. This table has 80,000 to 130,000 clones, more than 65% appearing once. The origin of this receptor is a woman under 30 in good health and CMV-seropositive. Source material: PBMCs. V and J are TRBV5-1 and TRBJ2-7; 7 nucleotides match TRBD1. Written as DNA, the CDR3 is TGCGCCAGCAGCGTGGGACAGCTCTACGAGCAGTACTTC. This encodes CASSVGQLYEQYF.